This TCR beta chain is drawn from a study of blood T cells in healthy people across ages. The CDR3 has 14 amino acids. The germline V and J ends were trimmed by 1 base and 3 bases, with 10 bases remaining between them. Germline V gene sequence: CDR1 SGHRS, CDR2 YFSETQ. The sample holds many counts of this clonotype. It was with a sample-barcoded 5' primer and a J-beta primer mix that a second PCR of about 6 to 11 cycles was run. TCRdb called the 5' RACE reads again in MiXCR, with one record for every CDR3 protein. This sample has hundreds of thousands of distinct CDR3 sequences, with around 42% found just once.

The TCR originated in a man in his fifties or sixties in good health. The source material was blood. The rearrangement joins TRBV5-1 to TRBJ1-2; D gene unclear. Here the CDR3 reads CASSLLTPDYGYTF. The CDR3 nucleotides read TGCGCCAGCAGCTTGTTAACCCCCGACTATGGCTACACCTTC.